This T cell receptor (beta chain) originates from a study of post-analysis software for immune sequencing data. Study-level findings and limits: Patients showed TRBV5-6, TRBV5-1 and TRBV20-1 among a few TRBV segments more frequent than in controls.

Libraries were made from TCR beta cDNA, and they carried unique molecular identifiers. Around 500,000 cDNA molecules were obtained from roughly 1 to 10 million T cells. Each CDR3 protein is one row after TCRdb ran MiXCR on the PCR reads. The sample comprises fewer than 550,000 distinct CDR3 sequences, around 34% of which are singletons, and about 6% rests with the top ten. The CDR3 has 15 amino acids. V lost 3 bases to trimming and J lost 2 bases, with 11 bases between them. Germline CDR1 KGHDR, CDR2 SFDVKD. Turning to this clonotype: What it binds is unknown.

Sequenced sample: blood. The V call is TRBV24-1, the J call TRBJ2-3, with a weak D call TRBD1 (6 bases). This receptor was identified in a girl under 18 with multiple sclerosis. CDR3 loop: CATSDKDSPTDTQYF. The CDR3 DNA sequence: TGTGCCACCAGTGATAAGGACAGCCCCACAGATACGCAGTATTTT.